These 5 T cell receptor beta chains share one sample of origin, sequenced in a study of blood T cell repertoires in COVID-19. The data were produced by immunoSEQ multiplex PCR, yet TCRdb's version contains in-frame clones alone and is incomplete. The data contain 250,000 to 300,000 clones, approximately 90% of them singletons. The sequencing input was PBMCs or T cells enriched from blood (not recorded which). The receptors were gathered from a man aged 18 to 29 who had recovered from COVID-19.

The CDR3 spells CASSYSGQGNTIYF. The CDR3 DNA reads as TGTGCCAGCAGTTACTCGGGACAGGGGAACACCATATATTTT. The chain uses TRBV6-5 and TRBJ1-3; 10 bases agree with TRBD1. With V trimmed by 0 bases and J by 7 bases, 0 bases remained unmatched. The germline V gene has CDR1 MNHEY and CDR2 SVGAGI. The CDR3 consists of 14 residues.

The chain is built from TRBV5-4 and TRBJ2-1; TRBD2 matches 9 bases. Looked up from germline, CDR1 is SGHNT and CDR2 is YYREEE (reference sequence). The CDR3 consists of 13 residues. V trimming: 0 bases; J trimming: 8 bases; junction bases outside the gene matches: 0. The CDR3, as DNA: TGTGCCAGCAGCTTGGGCGGGAGGGATGAGCAGTTCTTC. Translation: CASSLGGRDEQFF.

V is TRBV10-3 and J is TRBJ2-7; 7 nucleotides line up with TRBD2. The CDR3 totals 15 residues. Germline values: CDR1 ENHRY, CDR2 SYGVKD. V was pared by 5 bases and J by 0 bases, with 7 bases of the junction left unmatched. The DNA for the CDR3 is TGTGCCATCAGTCGAACTAGCGTCACCTCCTACGAGCAGTACTTC. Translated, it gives CAISRTSVTSYEQYF.

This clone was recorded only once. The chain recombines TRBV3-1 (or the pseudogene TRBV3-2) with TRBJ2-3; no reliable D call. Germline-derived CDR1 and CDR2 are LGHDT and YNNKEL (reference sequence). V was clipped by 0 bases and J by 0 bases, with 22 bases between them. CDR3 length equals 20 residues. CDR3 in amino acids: CASSQEVWRGSRGSTDTQYF. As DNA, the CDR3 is TGTGCCAGCAGCCAAGAAGTGTGGAGAGGCTCTAGAGGTAGCACAGATACGCAGTATTTT.

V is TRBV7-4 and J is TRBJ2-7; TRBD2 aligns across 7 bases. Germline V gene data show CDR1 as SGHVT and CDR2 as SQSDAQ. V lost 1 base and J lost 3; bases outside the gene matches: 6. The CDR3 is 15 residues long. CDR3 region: CASSLDREARYEQYF. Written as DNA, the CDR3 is TGTGCCAGCAGCTTAGACCGGGAGGCTCGCTACGAGCAGTACTTC.